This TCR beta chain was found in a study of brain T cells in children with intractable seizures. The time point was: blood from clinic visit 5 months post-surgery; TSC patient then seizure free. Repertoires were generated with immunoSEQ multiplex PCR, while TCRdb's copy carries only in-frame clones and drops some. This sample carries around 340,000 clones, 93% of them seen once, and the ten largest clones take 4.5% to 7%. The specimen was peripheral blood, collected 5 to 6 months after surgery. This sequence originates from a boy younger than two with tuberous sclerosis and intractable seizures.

The CDR3 reads CASSRSGRGGSYNEQFF. The DNA for the CDR3 is TGTGCCAGTAGTCGGTCGGGGCGGGGGGGCTCCTACAATGAGCAGTTCTTC. The chain carries TRBV19 and TRBJ2-1; the match to TRBD2 covers 9 bases. Germline values: CDR1 LNHDA, CDR2 SQIVND (reference sequence). The CDR3 spans 17 residues. V was clipped by 5 bases and J by 0 bases; unmatched bases: 8.